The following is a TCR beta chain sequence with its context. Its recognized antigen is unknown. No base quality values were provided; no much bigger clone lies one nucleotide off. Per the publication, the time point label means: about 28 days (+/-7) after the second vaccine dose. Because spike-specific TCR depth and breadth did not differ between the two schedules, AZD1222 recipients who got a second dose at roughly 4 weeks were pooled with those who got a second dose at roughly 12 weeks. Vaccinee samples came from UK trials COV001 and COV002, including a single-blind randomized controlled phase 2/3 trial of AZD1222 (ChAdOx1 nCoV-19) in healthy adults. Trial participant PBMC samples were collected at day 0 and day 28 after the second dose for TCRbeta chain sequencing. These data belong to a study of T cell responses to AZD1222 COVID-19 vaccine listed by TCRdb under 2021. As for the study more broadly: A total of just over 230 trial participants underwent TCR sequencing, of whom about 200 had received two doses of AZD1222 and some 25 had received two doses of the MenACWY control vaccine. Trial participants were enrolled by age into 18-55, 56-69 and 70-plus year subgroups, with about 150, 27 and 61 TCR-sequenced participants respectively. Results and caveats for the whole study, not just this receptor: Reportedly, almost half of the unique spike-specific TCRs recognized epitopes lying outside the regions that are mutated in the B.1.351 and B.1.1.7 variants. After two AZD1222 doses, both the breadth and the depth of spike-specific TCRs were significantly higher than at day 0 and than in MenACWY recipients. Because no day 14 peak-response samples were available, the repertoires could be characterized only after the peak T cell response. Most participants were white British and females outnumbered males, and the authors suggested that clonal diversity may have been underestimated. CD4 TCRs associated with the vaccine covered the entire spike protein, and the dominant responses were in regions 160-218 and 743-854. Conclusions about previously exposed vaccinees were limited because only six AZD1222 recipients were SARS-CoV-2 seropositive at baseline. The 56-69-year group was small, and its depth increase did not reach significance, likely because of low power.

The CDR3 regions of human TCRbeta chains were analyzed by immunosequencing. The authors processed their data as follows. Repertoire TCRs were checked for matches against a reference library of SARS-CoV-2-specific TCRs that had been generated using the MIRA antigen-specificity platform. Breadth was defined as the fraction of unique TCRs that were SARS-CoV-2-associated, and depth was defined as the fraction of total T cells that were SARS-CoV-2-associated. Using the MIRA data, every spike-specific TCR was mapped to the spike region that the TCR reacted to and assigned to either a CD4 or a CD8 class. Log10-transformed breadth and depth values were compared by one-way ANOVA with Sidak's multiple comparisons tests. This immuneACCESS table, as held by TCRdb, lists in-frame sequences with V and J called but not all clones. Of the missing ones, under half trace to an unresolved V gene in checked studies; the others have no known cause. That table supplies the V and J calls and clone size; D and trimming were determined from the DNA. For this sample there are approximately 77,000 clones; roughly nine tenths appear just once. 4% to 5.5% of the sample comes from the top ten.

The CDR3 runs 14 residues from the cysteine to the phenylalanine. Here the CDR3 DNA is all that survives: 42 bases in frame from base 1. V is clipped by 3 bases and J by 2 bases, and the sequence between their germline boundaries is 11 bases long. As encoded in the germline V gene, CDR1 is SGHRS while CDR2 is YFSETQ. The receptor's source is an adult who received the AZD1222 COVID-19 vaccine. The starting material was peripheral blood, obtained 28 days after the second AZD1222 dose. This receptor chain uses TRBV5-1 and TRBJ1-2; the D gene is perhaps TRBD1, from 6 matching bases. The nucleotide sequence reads TGCGCCAGCAGCTCATCCCAGGGGAACTATGGCTACACCTTC. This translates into CASSSSQGNYGYTF.